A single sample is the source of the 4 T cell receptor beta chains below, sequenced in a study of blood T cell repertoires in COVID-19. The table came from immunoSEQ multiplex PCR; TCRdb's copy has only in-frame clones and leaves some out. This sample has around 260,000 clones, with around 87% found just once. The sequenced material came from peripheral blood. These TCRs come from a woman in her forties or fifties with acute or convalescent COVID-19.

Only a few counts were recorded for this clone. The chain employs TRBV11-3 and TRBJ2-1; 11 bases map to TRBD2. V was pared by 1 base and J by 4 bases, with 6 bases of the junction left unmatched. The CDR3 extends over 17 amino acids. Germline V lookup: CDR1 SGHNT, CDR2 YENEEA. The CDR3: CASSLGGLAELYNEQFF. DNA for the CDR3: TGTGCCAGCAGCTTAGGGGGACTAGCGGAGTTGTACAATGAGCAGTTCTTC.

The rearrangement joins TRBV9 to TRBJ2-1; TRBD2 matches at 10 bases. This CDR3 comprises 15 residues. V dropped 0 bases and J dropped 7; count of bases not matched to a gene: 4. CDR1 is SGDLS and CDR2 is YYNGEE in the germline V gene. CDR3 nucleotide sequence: TGTGCCAGCAGCGTAGCGCCTAGCGGGAGAAATGAGCAGTTCTTC. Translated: CASSVAPSGRNEQFF.

The CDR3 nucleotides are TGTGCCAGCAGTTATGCCGGGACAGGACAAGCTTTCTTT. This encodes CASSYAGTGQAFF. The V and J genes are TRBV6-2 or TRBV6-3 and TRBJ1-1, with 8 bases identical to TRBD1. The CDR3 contains 13 residues. From germline, CDR1 is MNHEY and CDR2 SVGEGT. The junction had 6 bases not matched to a gene; V was cut back by 3 bases and J by 9 bases.

CDR3 sequence: CASSPGLAGWNEQFF. The CDR3 DNA sequence: TGTGCCAGCAGCCCGGGACTAGCGGGGTGGAATGAGCAGTTCTTC. The V call is TRBV11-2, the J call TRBJ2-1, with TRBD2 matching 13 bases. With 5 bases clipped from V and 7 bases from J, the junction kept 5 bases outside the gene matches. CDR1 is SGHAT, CDR2 FQNNGV, per germline. This CDR3 has 15 residues.